This TCR beta chain was documented in a study of OX40 agonist ivuxolimab in advanced cancers. Regarding the complete study: Ivuxolimab was an agonistic, fully human IgG2 monoclonal antibody directed against OX40 (CD134), a costimulatory receptor. The paper reports the monotherapy dose-escalation portion (N ≈ 52 patients) of the phase I ivuxolimab trial. Intravenous ivuxolimab was administered to patients every 2 weeks at six dose levels: 0.01, 0.1, 0.3, 1.5, 3 and 10 mg/kg. Partial responses occurred in three dose-escalation patients, of whom one had hepatocellular carcinoma and two had cutaneous melanoma. A male proportion of roughly 85% and a mean age of around 60 years, ranging from 23 to 79, were recorded for the dose-escalation cohort. Prior anti-PD-1, anti-PD-L1 or anti-CTLA-4 therapy was permitted, and checkpoint inhibitors had been received by roughly 40% of dose-escalation patients. Peripheral TCRbeta sequencing was intended to test whether TCR sequence diversity was altered and clonal T-cell expansion was caused by ivuxolimab. Of the roughly 54 patients in dose escalation, some 19 had hepatocellular carcinoma, around 15 had melanoma, 9 had renal cell carcinoma and 9 had head and neck cancer. Findings and caveats that apply to the study as a whole: In the 0.1-3.0 mg/kg groups, partial responders were among the patients with the lowest normalized peripheral clonal expansion, particularly in CD8+ T cells. Low levels of normalized T-cell clonal expansion were also seen in some patients who did not respond. Which antigens the clonally expanded peripheral T cells were specific for was not determined. After ivuxolimab, CD8+ T cells had more expanded clones than CD4+ T cells on average. Clonal expansion of both CD4+ and CD8+ blood T cells was observed from baseline to week 6 at doses 0.1 to 3.0 mg/kg.

Patients with autoimmune disease history or receiving systemic immunosuppression were excluded from the trial. In every dose cohort, peripheral blood was drawn for TCR sequencing at baseline, cycle 4 day 1, and cycle 7 day 1. The samples were drawn from a first-in-human, open-label, multicenter phase I dose-escalation trial of ivuxolimab. Adults with locally advanced or metastatic melanoma, renal cell, hepatocellular, or head and neck squamous cell carcinoma were enrolled in the trial. Before TCR sequencing, CD4+ and CD8+ T cells were separately sorted from peripheral blood. For sequencing of the TCRbeta CDR3 region, genomic DNA was extracted from the sorted cells. TCRbeta CDR3 regions were sequenced using the immunoSEQ Assay. Not all clones reach the TCRdb copy of this immuneACCESS table, which keeps in-frame sequences only. Checked studies attribute under half of the gap to unresolved V genes and leave the rest unexplained. The sample table holds 60,000 or so clones, of which 92% were seen once. The top ten constitute approximately 23% of the sample.

Of note for this clone: The clone's antigen remains unknown. The sample holds no much larger clone one base away, and base qualities are not on file.

Sequences SGHRS (CDR1) and YFSETQ (CDR2) are obtained from the germline V gene. V is pared back by 6 bases and J by 0 bases, with 4 bases lying between the germline termini. The CDR3 sequence holds 11 residues, the cysteine and phenylalanine included. The sequence is cut down to CDR3 DNA, 33 bases in frame from base 1. The chain joins TRBV5-1 to TRBJ2-7; the D gene remains uncertain. The input for sequencing was CD4+ or CD8+ T cells sorted from blood, taken in a trial of the OX40 agonist ivuxolimab. This clonotype was obtained from an adult with an advanced solid tumor such as melanoma, head and neck, liver or kidney cancer. The CDR3 reads CASTLSYEQYF. The sequenced DNA: TGCGCCAGCACCCTCTCCTACGAGCAGTACTTC.